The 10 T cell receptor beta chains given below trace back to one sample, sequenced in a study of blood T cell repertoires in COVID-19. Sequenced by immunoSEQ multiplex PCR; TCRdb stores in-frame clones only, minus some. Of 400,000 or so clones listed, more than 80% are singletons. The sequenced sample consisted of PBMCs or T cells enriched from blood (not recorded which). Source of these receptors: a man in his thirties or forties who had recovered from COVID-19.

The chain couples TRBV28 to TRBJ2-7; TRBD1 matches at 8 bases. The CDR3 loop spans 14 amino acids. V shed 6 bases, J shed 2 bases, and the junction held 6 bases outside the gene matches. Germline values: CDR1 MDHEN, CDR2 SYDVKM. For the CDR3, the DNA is TGTGCCAGCAGCTCGGGACAGGCCACCTACGAGCAGTACTTC. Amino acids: CASSSGQATYEQYF.

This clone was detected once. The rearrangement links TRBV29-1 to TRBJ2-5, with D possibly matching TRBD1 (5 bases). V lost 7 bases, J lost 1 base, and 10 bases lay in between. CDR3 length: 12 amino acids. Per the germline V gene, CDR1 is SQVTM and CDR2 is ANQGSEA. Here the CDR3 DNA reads TGCAGCGAAAGACAGCCCCAAGAGACCCAGTACTTC. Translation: CSERQPQETQYF.

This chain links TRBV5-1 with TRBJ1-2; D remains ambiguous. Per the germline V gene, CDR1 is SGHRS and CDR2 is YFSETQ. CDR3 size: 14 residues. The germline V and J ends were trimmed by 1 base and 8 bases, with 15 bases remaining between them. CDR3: CASSLSASSGGYTF. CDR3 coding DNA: TGCGCCAGCAGCTTGTCAGCCTCATCGGGAGGCTACACCTTC.

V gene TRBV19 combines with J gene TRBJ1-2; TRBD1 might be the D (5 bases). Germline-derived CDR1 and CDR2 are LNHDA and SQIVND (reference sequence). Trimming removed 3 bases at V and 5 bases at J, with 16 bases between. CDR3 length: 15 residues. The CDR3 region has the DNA TGTGCCAGTAGTATCCCCCCCGCAGGGATTTATGGCTACACCTTC. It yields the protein CASSIPPAGIYGYTF. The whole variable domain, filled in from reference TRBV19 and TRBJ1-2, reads DGGITQSPKYLFRKEGQNVTLSCEQNLNHDAMYWYRQDPGQGLRLIYYSQIVNDFQKGDIAEGYSVSREKKESFPLTVTSAQKNPTAFYLCASSIPPAGIYGYTFGSGTRLTVV.

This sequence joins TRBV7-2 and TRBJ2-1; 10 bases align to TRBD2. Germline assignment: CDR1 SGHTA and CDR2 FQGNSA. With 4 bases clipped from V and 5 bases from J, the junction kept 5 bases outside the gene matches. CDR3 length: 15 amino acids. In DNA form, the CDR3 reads TGTGCCAGCAGCTCCCAGACTAGCGGGCACAATGAGCAGTTCTTC. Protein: CASSSQTSGHNEQFF.

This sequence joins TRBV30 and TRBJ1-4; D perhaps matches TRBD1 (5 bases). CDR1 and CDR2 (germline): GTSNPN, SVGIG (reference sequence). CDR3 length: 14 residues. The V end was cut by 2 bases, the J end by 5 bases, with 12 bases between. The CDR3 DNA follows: TGTGCCTGGAGTCAAGCAGGGATAAATGAAAAACTGTTTTTT. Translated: CAWSQAGINEKLFF.

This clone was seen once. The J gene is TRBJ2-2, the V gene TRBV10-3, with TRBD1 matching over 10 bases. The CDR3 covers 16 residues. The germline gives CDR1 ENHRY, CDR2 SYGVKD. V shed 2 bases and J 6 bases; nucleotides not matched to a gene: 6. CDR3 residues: CAISELRTGGPGELFF. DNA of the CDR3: TGTGCCATCAGTGAGCTCCGGACAGGGGGACCCGGGGAGCTGTTTTTT.

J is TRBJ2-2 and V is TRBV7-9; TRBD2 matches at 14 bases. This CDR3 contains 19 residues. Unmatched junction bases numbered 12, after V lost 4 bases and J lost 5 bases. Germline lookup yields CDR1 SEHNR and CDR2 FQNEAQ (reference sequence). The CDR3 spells CASSYRPGLAGDLTGELFF. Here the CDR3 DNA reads TGTGCCAGCAGCTACCGACCGGGACTAGCGGGAGATTTAACCGGGGAGCTGTTTTTT. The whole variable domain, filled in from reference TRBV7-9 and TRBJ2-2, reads DTGVSQNPRHKITKRGQNVTFRCDPISEHNRLYWYRQTLGQGPEFLTYFQNEAQLEKSRLLSDRFSAERPKGSFSTLEIQRTEQGDSAMYLCASSYRPGLAGDLTGELFFGEGSRLTVL.

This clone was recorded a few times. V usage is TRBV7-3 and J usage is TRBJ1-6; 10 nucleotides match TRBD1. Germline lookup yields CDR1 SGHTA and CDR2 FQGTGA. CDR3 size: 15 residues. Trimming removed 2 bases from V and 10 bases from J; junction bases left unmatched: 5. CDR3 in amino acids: CASSLSGTGVSPLHF. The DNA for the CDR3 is TGTGCCAGCAGCTTATCCGGGACAGGGGTATCACCCCTCCACTTT.

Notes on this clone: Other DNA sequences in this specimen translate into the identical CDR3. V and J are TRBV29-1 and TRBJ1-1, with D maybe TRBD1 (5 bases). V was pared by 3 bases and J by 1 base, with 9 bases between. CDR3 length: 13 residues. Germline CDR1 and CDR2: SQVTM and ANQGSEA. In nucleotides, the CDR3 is TGCAGCGTTGAGGTGACAGCGAACACTGAAGCTTTCTTT. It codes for CSVEVTANTEAFF.